One and the same sample provided the 27 T cell receptor beta chains below, sequenced in a study of CD8 T cells in Susac syndrome. Random hexamers were used to reverse transcribe the RNA input (roughly 0.5 to 1 ug). TCRdb recomputed calls from the immunoSEQ multiplex PCR reads with MiXCR, one row per CDR3 protein. The sample lists over 100,000 distinct CDR3 sequences; 96% were seen once. Specimen: CD4+ T cells from PBMCs. The receptors shown here come from a human donor with Susac syndrome.

The chain couples TRBV24-1 to TRBJ1-2; D uncertain. V gave up 4 bases and J gave up 2 bases, with 4 bases separating them. This CDR3 comprises 12 residues. Germline CDR1 KGHDR, CDR2 SFDVKD. This CDR3 is CATSEGNYGYTF. The CDR3 DNA sequence: TGTGCCACCAGTGAGGGGAACTATGGCTACACCTTC.

The chain combines TRBV7-8 with TRBJ1-5, with a weak D call TRBD1 (6 bases). The CDR3 sequence is 15 residues long. V lost 2 bases and J 4 bases, leaving 12 bases between the germline ends. From germline, CDR1 is SGHVS and CDR2 FQNEAQ. CDR3 amino acids: CASSLLQGANQPQHF. For the CDR3, the DNA is TGTGCCAGCAGCTTATTACAGGGAGCGAATCAGCCCCAGCATTTT.

The chain has TRBV28 and TRBJ1-1; 8 bases align to TRBD1. J gave up 0 bases and V 5 bases, and 11 bases lay outside the gene matches. The CDR3 totals 17 residues. Per the germline V gene, CDR1 is MDHEN and CDR2 is SYDVKM. CDR3 DNA sequence: TGTGCCAGCAGTCCATCCCCAGGGGGCCCGATGAACACTGAAGCTTTCTTT. It codes for CASSPSPGGPMNTEAFF.

In nucleotides, the CDR3 is TGCAGTGCTAGAGGAGAGGGACAGAGGTACATTCAGTACTTC. It codes for CSARGEGQRYIQYF. This chain joins TRBV20-1 and TRBJ2-4, with TRBD1 matching 7 bases. Per the germline V gene, CDR1 is DFQATT and CDR2 is SNEGSKA (reference sequence). Trimming at V came to 1 base and at J to 8 bases, leaving 8 bases not matched to a gene. The CDR3 loop spans 14 amino acids.

The chain uses TRBV12-3 or TRBV12-4 and TRBJ1-2; TRBD1 is a possible D gene (5 bases). The V gene lost 3 bases and the J gene lost 8 bases, with 13 bases spanning the gap. This CDR3 region has 13 residues. CDR3: CASSLSWGNGYTF. As DNA, the CDR3 is TGTGCCAGCAGTTTGTCGTGGGGGAACGGCTACACCTTC.

The rearrangement joins TRBV28 to TRBJ1-2; TRBD1 might be the D (6 bases). This CDR3 comprises 15 residues. Between the trimmed V and J ends, which lost 4 bases and 4 bases, there was a span of 16 bases. CDR1 and CDR2 from the germline V gene are MDHEN and SYDVKM. DNA for the CDR3: TGTGCCAGCAGTTCAACAGGGAAGGGCAGCTATGGCTACACCTTC. Amino acid sequence: CASSSTGKGSYGYTF.

The genes are TRBV5-4 and TRBJ1-1; D is ambiguous. V gave up 4 bases and J gave up 3 bases, with 7 bases separating them. The CDR3 covers 12 residues. The germline V gene has CDR1 SGHNT and CDR2 YYREEE (reference sequence). CDR3 nucleotides: TGTGCCAGCAGCCATACGGACACTGAAGCTTTCTTT. This gives the protein CASSHTDTEAFF.

The chain carries TRBV12-3 or TRBV12-4 and TRBJ2-7; D unresolved. Trimming shortened V by 3 bases and J by 1 base, and 7 bases separated the two germline ends. This CDR3 has 13 amino acids. CDR3 in amino acids: CASSLLRSYEQYF. CDR3 nucleotides: TGTGCCAGCAGTTTGTTGCGGTCCTACGAGCAGTACTTC.

This rearrangement joins TRBV20-1 to TRBJ1-1; D is unresolved. Trimming stripped 7 bases from V and 1 base from J, with 7 bases between. This CDR3 region has 11 residues. Germline V gene data show CDR1 as DFQATT and CDR2 as SNEGSKA (reference sequence). CDR3 in amino acids: CSVIQNTEAFF. The CDR3 DNA reads as TGCAGTGTCATACAGAACACTGAAGCTTTCTTT.

V gene TRBV5-6 combines with J gene TRBJ1-1, with 9 positions matching TRBD1. Trimming cost V 5 bases and J 3 bases; bases outside gene matches: 5. Germline assignment: CDR1 SGHDT and CDR2 YYEEEE. This CDR3 has 14 residues. This CDR3 is CASSYRTGDTEAFF. CDR3 DNA sequence: TGTGCCAGCAGTTACAGGACAGGGGACACTGAAGCTTTCTTT.

This rearrangement joins TRBV7-2 to TRBJ1-4; D is unclear. This CDR3 is 15 amino acids long. Per the germline V gene, CDR1 is SGHTA and CDR2 is FQGNSA. Trimming cost V 0 bases and J 5 bases, with 10 bases left between them. This CDR3 is CASSLAPSLNEKLFF. In DNA, the CDR3 is TGTGCCAGCAGCTTAGCCCCCAGCCTGAATGAAAAACTGTTTTTT.

This chain uses TRBV29-1 with TRBJ2-5; D is tentatively TRBD1 or TRBD2 (6 bases each). This CDR3 spans 15 amino acids. V was trimmed by 7 bases and J by 9 bases, leaving 27 bases between them. The germline V gene encodes CDR1 SQVTM and CDR2 ANQGSEA. The CDR3: CSAEAQTTGGGSQYF. The CDR3 DNA sequence: TGCAGCGCCGAGGCACAGACTACCGGAGGGGGGTCCCAGTACTTC.

In its sample, this clonotype was seen once. This chain uses TRBV7-8 with TRBJ2-2, with no clear D. This CDR3 has 13 residues. Germline CDR1 reads SGHVS; CDR2 reads FQNEAQ. With 1 base removed from V and 3 bases from J, the gap between germline ends came to 3 bases. CDR3 DNA sequence: TGTGCCAGCAGCTTAGTTTACACCGGGGAGCTGTTTTTT. It is translated as CASSLVYTGELFF.

This chain joins TRBV7-2 and TRBJ2-2; TRBD1 or TRBD2 may be the D gene (6 bases each). Germline V gene data show CDR1 as SGHTA and CDR2 as FQGNSA. Trimming removed 6 bases from V and 0 bases from J, with 14 bases in between. The CDR3 runs to 16 residues. The CDR3 sequence: CASRRPGAANTGELFF. The CDR3 nucleotides read TGTGCCAGCAGGCGCCCGGGGGCCGCGAACACCGGGGAGCTGTTTTTT.

The rearrangement joins TRBV30 to TRBJ1-5; no clear D. The V end was cut by 2 bases, the J end by 2 bases, with 10 bases between. Germline lookup yields CDR1 GTSNPN and CDR2 SVGIG (reference sequence). This CDR3 spans 14 amino acids. CDR3 sequence (DNA): TGTGCCTGGAGTAGGGCCGCGGGCAATCAGCCCCAGCATTTT. Translating it yields CAWSRAAGNQPQHF.

The gene calls are TRBV4-1 and TRBJ1-5; no clear D. V was pared by 0 bases and J by 1 base, with 7 bases between. The CDR3 extends over 15 amino acids. The germline CDR1 and CDR2 sequences are MGHRA and YSYEKL. As DNA, the CDR3 is TGCGCCAGCAGCCAAGATTCCAGGAGCAATCAGCCCCAGCATTTT. Translation gives CASSQDSRSNQPQHF.

This rearrangement joins TRBV10-3 to TRBJ2-5; TRBD1 matches at 7 bases. Germline CDR1 reads ENHRY; CDR2 reads SYGVKD. Trimming at V came to 4 bases and at J to 5 bases, leaving 13 bases not matched to a gene. This CDR3 is 16 amino acids long. CDR3 sequence (DNA): TGTGCCATCAGTGGAGATGGACAGGCCTCCGGTGAGACCCAGTACTTC. It codes for CAISGDGQASGETQYF.

The chain links TRBV11-3 to TRBJ2-4; D gene unclear. Germline lookup yields CDR1 SGHNT and CDR2 YENEEA. The V and J ends lost 6 bases and 5 bases respectively, with 11 bases between them. The CDR3 covers 13 residues. The CDR3 nucleotides read TGTGCCAGCAGTCGAGGATCCGAAAACATTCAGTACTTC. Protein: CASSRGSENIQYF.

The chain joins TRBV5-1 to TRBJ2-4; D may be TRBD2 (5 bases). Trimming left V 7 bases short and J 3 bases short, with 17 bases between. The CDR3 is 15 residues long. Germline loops: CDR1 SGHRS, CDR2 YFSETQ. DNA for the CDR3: TGCGCCAGCCGCCGGCAGGACGGAGGCAAAAACATTCAGTACTTC. It codes for CASRRQDGGKNIQYF. The full variable domain, in which reference TRBV5-1 and TRBJ2-4 provide the parts outside the CDR3, is KAGVTQTPRYLIKTRGQQVTLSCSPISGHRSVSWYQQTPGQGLQFLFEYFSETQRNKGNFPGRFSGRQFSNSRSEMNVSTLELGDSALYLCASRRQDGGKNIQYFGAGTRLSVL.

This chain connects TRBV5-1 to TRBJ1-2, with no clear D. The CDR3 has 14 amino acids. V lost 0 bases and J 1 base, leaving 7 bases between the germline ends. The germline V gene encodes CDR1 SGHRS and CDR2 YFSETQ. CDR3 sequence reads: CASSLESRNYGYTF. The CDR3 nucleotides read TGCGCCAGCAGCTTGGAATCCCGTAACTATGGCTACACCTTC.

The chain's CDR3 is CASSYFGQGQETQYF. The CDR3 DNA follows: TGTGCCAGCAGCTATTTCGGACAGGGCCAAGAGACCCAGTACTTC. The chain combines TRBV7-2 with TRBJ2-5; 8 bases line up with TRBD1. Germline CDR1 SGHTA, CDR2 FQGNSA. This CDR3 contains 15 residues. Trimming at V came to 4 bases and at J to 1 base, leaving 5 bases not matched to a gene.

A single count supports this clonotype. The genes are TRBV28 and TRBJ2-7; D ambiguous. V gave up 4 bases and J gave up 7 bases, with 11 bases separating them. Germline-derived CDR1 and CDR2 are MDHEN and SYDVKM. The CDR3 sequence is 12 residues long. The CDR3 DNA reads as TGTGCCAGCAGTTCCAAGAGGTGGGAGCAGTACTTC. Amino acid sequence: CASSSKRWEQYF.

As DNA, the CDR3 is TGCGCCAGCAGCCTGACAGAGATCGCCTACAATGAGCAGTTCTTC. Translating gives CASSLTEIAYNEQFF. The rearrangement uses TRBV5-1 and TRBJ2-1, with D possibly TRBD1 on 5 matching bases. The CDR3 has 15 residues. Between the trimmed V and J ends, which lost 4 bases and 2 bases, there was a span of 13 bases. Germline loops: CDR1 SGHRS, CDR2 YFSETQ.

The gene calls are TRBV5-4 and TRBJ2-7; the match to TRBD1 covers 7 bases. The germline CDR1 and CDR2 sequences are SGHNT and YYREEE (reference sequence). CDR3 length: 14 residues. The V segment lost 1 base and the J segment 4 bases; nucleotides outside the gene matches: 5. CDR3 sequence reads: CASSLKGQKYEQYF. In nucleotides, the CDR3 is TGTGCCAGCAGCTTGAAGGGACAGAAGTACGAGCAGTACTTC.

The rearrangement uses TRBV29-1 and TRBJ2-5; 10 nucleotides match TRBD2. The germline CDR1 and CDR2 sequences are SQVTM and ANQGSEA. The trim removed 5 bases at V and 5 bases at J, leaving 11 bases unmatched. There are 15 residues in the CDR3. The CDR3: CSVHGLAGVGETQYF. The CDR3 coding sequence is TGCAGCGTTCACGGGCTAGCGGGAGTAGGGGAGACCCAGTACTTC.

This chain links TRBV2 with TRBJ2-7, with a possible D match to TRBD2 (5 bases). The CDR3 runs to 13 residues. Germline lookup yields CDR1 SNHLY and CDR2 FYNNEI. Trimming removed 7 bases from V and 9 bases from J, with 19 bases in between. This chain's CDR3 is CASIPSGKLWQYF. DNA for the CDR3: TGTGCCAGCATACCTTCGGGGAAACTCTGGCAGTACTTC.

The V and J genes are TRBV24-1 and TRBJ2-1, with D unclear. CDR1 and CDR2 from the germline V gene are KGHDR and SFDVKD. Trimming pared 2 bases from V and 0 bases from J, leaving 10 bases between. The CDR3 runs 16 residues. This chain's CDR3 is CATSDSSASSYNEQFF. CDR3 DNA sequence: TGTGCCACCAGTGATTCTTCCGCGAGCTCCTACAATGAGCAGTTCTTC.